Each of the 15 T cell receptor beta chains below was sequenced from the same sample in a study of Tregs in tolerant kidney transplant recipients. The assay was immunoSEQ multiplex PCR, and TCRdb's table has in-frame clones only and misses some. The sample has 45,000 to 55,000 clones. The material sequenced was CD4+ T cells from blood, taken before the transplant. These receptors came from a human donor who received a combined kidney and bone marrow transplant.

As concerns this clone: The read halts 3 residues ahead of the CDR3 end, with the missing end drawn from the germline J gene. The chain recombines TRBV7-2 with TRBJ2-2; the match to TRBD1 covers 7 bases. The CDR3 sequence is 17 residues long. V dropped 0 bases and J dropped 4; count of bases not matched to a gene: 8. Per the germline V gene, CDR1 is SGHTA and CDR2 is FQGNSA. CDR3 DNA, as far as it was read: TGTGCCAGCAGCTTAGCGCTGGGACAGTACCTCACCGGGGAG. This translates into CASSLALGQYLTGE. The entire CDR3 protein is CASSLALGQYLTGELFF.

In regard to this clone: The read comes to an end 3 residues before the CDR3 does, leaving the germline J gene to fill in the end. This rearrangement joins TRBV7-9 to TRBJ1-2; tentative D call: TRBD1 (6 bases). Germline CDR1 SEHNR, CDR2 FQNEAQ (reference sequence). Trimming took off 4 bases at V and 4 bases at J, with 13 bases between the two ends. The CDR3 runs 14 residues. CDR3 residues: CASSSNTGSYGYTF. The sequenced part of the CDR3 DNA is TGTGCCAGCAGCTCAAATACAGGGAGCTATGGC.

About this clone itself: The read is 3 residues too short to cover the CDR3 end, so that end is filled in from the germline J gene. The V call is TRBV19, the J call TRBJ1-1; 8 bases align to TRBD1. The CDR3 contains 16 residues. Germline CDR1 is LNHDA and CDR2 is SQIVND (reference sequence). The trim removed 5 bases at V and 0 bases at J, leaving 8 bases unmatched. Here the CDR3 reads CASSSGGVDMNTEAFF. The DNA read from the CDR3 is TGTGCCAGTAGTTCAGGGGGCGTTGACATGAACACTGAA. The variable domain in full, with the rest retrieved from reference TRBV19 and TRBJ1-1, is DGGITQSPKYLFRKEGQNVTLSCEQNLNHDAMYWYRQDPGQGLRLIYYSQIVNDFQKGDIAEGYSVSREKKESFPLTVTSAQKNPTAFYLCASSSGGVDMNTEAFFGQGTRLTVV.

Worth noting for this clone: The read halts 3 residues ahead of the CDR3 end, with the missing end drawn from the germline J gene. This chain connects TRBV18 to TRBJ2-2, with 9 bases lining up with TRBD1. Trimming cost V 3 bases and J 9 bases; bases outside gene matches: 8. Germline V lookup: CDR1 KGHSH, CDR2 LQKENI. The CDR3 consists of 15 residues. CDR3 bases read: TGTGCCAGCTCACCGAGACAGGGGGTGTTCTGGGAG. As protein: CASSPRQGVFWE. The CDR3 in its entirety is CASSPRQGVFWELFF.

With respect to this clone: The read falls 3 residues short of the CDR3 end, and the missing part is taken from the germline J gene. The chain employs TRBV19 and TRBJ1-4; unclear D gene. The CDR3 is 14 residues long. The germline gives CDR1 LNHDA, CDR2 SQIVND (reference sequence). The V end lost 8 bases, the J end lost 0 bases, and 10 bases lay between the germline ends. This chain's CDR3 is CASAKGSTNEKLFF. The CDR3 bases that were read are TGTGCCAGTGCCAAGGGTTCAACTAATGAAAAA.

In regard to this clone: With the read ending 3 residues before the CDR3 end, the germline J gene is used to fill in that end. J is TRBJ1-5 and V is TRBV18, with D uncertain. Trimming took off 2 bases at V and 7 bases at J, with 15 bases between the two ends. Looked up from germline, CDR1 is KGHSH and CDR2 is LQKENI. The CDR3 sequence is 15 residues long. This CDR3 is CASSPVRALEQPQHF. CDR3 DNA, as far as it was read: TGTGCCAGCTCACCAGTAAGGGCTCTTGAACAGCCC.

As concerns this clone: The observed sequence ends 3 residues before the CDR3 terminus, with the missing tail filled in from the germline J gene. J is TRBJ2-3 and V is TRBV10-1; 12 bases align to TRBD2. CDR1 WNHNN and CDR2 SYGVQD come from the germline V gene (reference sequence). V lost 7 bases to trimming and J lost 5 bases; unmatched junction nucleotides: 7. The CDR3 consists of 15 residues. The covered CDR3 bases are TGCGCCAGCATTATCCCGGGACTAGCGGGAGATACG. Its translation is CASIIPGLAGDT. The whole CDR3 protein is CASIIPGLAGDTQYF.

Note on this clone: The sequenced fragment ends 3 residues before the CDR3 boundary, so the rest is inferred from the germline J gene. V is TRBV20-1 and J is TRBJ1-1; 7 bases align to TRBD1. The germline CDR1 and CDR2 sequences are DFQATT and SNEGSKA (reference sequence). The CDR3 consists of 14 residues. The chain's CDR3 is CSARDSQGGLGAFF. CDR3 bases read: TGCAGTGCTAGAGATTCGCAGGGGGGCCTTGGA.

A remark on this clone: The sequenced fragment ends 3 residues before the CDR3 boundary, so the rest is inferred from the germline J gene. The V call is TRBV6-4, the J call TRBJ2-2; 7 bases line up with TRBD2. This CDR3 contains 13 residues. The trim removed 6 bases at V and 5 bases at J, leaving 3 bases unmatched. CDR1 is MRHNA, CDR2 SNTAGT, per germline. CDR3: CASRPSGTGELFF. The CDR3 DNA, read in part, is TGTGCCAGCAGACCTAGCGGAACCGGGGAG.

As to this clone: The read stops 3 residues short of the end of the CDR3; the missing end is completed from the germline J gene. The chain joins TRBV6-2 or TRBV6-3 to TRBJ1-5; the D gene is possibly TRBD1 (5 bases). Trimming took 2 bases from V and 1 from J, leaving 15 bases between them. The CDR3 consists of 17 residues. Germline CDR1 and CDR2: MNHEY and SVGEGT. The CDR3 loop is CASSYGQGLGSNQPQHF. CDR3 bases read: TGTGCCAGCAGTTACGGTCAGGGCCTGGGAAGCAATCAGCCC.

CDR3 DNA, as far as it was read: TGTGCCAGCTCACCCCCTGGACTAGCGGGAAATGAG. Translation: CASSPPGLAGNE. The whole CDR3 is CASSPPGLAGNEQFF. The chain links TRBV18 to TRBJ2-1; 12 bases align to TRBD2. The read comes to an end 3 residues before the CDR3 does, leaving the germline J gene to fill in the end. Germline CDR1 KGHSH, CDR2 LQKENI. Losses at the gene ends were 3 bases for V and 7 bases for J; bases not matched to a gene: 4. This CDR3 is 15 amino acids long.

A word on this clone: The CDR3 extends 3 residues past the end of the read, so its final part is completed from the germline J gene. V is TRBV2 and J is TRBJ1-4; D call uncertain. CDR1 is SNHLY, CDR2 FYNNEI, per germline. The V and J ends lost 0 bases and 8 bases respectively, with 4 bases between them. The CDR3 is made up of 12 amino acids. The CDR3 DNA, read in part, is TGTGCCAGCAGTGAAGCCAGGGAAAAA. Residues: CASSEAREK. The full CDR3 reads CASSEAREKLFF.

In the case of this clone: The read stops 3 residues short of the end of the CDR3; the missing end is completed from the germline J gene. This rearrangement joins TRBV20-1 to TRBJ2-5; 13 bases fit TRBD2. The germline V gene has CDR1 DFQATT and CDR2 SNEGSKA (reference sequence). This CDR3 has 15 residues. V lost 6 bases to trimming and J lost 4 bases; unmatched junction nucleotides: 8. CDR3 amino acids: CSATGLAGFRETQYF. Incomplete CDR3 DNA: TGCAGTGCAACGGGACTAGCGGGATTCAGAGAGACC.

As regards this clone: The sequenced fragment ends 3 residues before the CDR3 boundary, so the rest is inferred from the germline J gene. V is TRBV6-2 or TRBV6-3 and J is TRBJ2-7; a weak D match, TRBD2 (5 bases). The germline V gene has CDR1 MNHEY and CDR2 SVGEGT. The CDR3 consists of 12 residues. V lost 0 bases and J lost 5, with 5 bases in between. CDR3 bases read: TGTGCCAGCAGTTACTCGAGGGACGAG. Residues: CASSYSRDE. The whole CDR3 is CASSYSRDEQYF.

Concerning this clone: The read ends 3 residues before the CDR3 terminus; that terminus is restored from the germline J gene. V and J are TRBV20-1 and TRBJ2-7, with a possible D match to TRBD1 (6 bases). V lost 1 base and J lost 6, with 13 bases in between. Germline V lookup: CDR1 DFQATT, CDR2 SNEGSKA (reference sequence). The CDR3 is 13 residues long. CDR3 protein: CSARVGTGTEQYF. The DNA read from the CDR3 is TGCAGTGCTAGAGTTGGAACAGGGACCGAG.